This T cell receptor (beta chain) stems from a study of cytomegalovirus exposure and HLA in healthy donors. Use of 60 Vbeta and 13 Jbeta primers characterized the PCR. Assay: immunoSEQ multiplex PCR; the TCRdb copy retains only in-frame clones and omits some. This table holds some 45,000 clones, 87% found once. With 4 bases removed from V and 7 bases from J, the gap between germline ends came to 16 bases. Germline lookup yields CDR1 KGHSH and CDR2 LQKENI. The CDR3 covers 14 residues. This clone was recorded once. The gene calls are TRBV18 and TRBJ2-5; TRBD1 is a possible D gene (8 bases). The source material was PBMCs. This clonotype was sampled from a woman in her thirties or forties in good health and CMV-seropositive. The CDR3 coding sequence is TGTGCCAGCTCACAGGACAGGGAGCGGGGGACCCAGTACTTC. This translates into CASSQDRERGTQYF.